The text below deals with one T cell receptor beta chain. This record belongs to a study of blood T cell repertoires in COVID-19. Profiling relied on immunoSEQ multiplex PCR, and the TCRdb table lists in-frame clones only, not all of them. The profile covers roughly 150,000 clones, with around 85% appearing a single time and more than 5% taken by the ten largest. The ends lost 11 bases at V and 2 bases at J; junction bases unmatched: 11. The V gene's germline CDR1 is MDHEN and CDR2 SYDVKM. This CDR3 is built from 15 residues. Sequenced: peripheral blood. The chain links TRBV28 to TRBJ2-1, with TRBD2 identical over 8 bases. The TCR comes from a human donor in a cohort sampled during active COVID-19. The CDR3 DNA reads TGTGCCGGGTCGGGCGGGAGGTTGCCCTACAATGAGCAGTTCTTC. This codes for CAGSGGRLPYNEQFF. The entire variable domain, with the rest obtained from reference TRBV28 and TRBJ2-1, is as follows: DVKVTQSSRYLVKRTGEKVFLECVQDMDHENMFWYRQDPGLGLRLIYFSYDVKMKEKGDIPEGYSVSREKKERFSLILESASTNQTSMYLCAGSGGRLPYNEQFFGPGTRLTVL.